Reported below is one T cell receptor beta chain. The data were taken from a study of blood T cell repertoires in COVID-19. Overall study context: PBMCs, B-cell-depleted T cells, or T cells provided the cDNA or gDNA that made up the material.

Per the study methods: From reference gene primer amplification, estimates of nucleated cell counts were derived. The assay was immunoSEQ multiplex PCR, and TCRdb's table has in-frame clones only and misses some. V and J calls plus clone size are reproduced from that table; the DNA served to infer D and trimming. Among 150,000 to 160,000 clones listed, 65% to 90% were seen once. Those enrolled in Seattle joined during active infection and were followed longitudinally afterward. Trimming pared 1 base from V and 6 bases from J, leaving 12 bases between. The CDR3 contains 14 residues. Germline V gene lookup returns CDR1 KGHSH and CDR2 LQKENI.

The sequencing input was peripheral blood. The chain carries TRBV18 and TRBJ1-1, with D perhaps matching TRBD1 (6 bases). This clonotype was obtained from an older woman with COVID-19, enrolled during active disease. As DNA, the CDR3 is TGTGCCAGCTCACCACGGCAGGGGAATCCTGAAGCTTTCTTT. Amino acids: CASSPRQGNPEAFF.